This T cell receptor beta chain was recorded in a study of control samples from healthy donors and cancer patients. Measured with immunoSEQ multiplex PCR; TCRdb has only the in-frame clones, and not every one. The sample yields about 120,000 clones, approximately 90% seen once. The sequencing sample was made of blood. This sequence was found in a man aged 25-40 years in good health.

The CDR3 sequence is CASSPGGYGAYNEQFF. In DNA form, the CDR3 reads TGTGCCAGCAGCCCAGGGGGATACGGGGCCTACAATGAGCAGTTCTTC. V is TRBV11-3 and J is TRBJ2-1, with TRBD1 identical over 7 bases. V was pared by 5 bases and J by 2 bases, with 9 bases of the junction left unmatched. The CDR3 runs to 16 residues. Germline CDR1 and CDR2: SGHNT and YENEEA.